A single sample gave rise to the 6 T cell receptor beta chains below, sequenced in a study of blood T cells in healthy people across ages. A J-beta primer mix and a sample-barcoded 5' primer were used in a second PCR of roughly 6 to 11 cycles. TCRdb redid the calling of the 5' RACE reads with MiXCR, one entry per CDR3 protein. Among about 1.8 million distinct CDR3 sequences, about 49% were seen once, and the ten largest hold approximately 2%. Sequenced sample: blood. The receptor source for this set is a woman between 35 and 50 years old in good health.

This chain links TRBV7-8 with TRBJ2-1; 13 bases match TRBD2. In germline, CDR1 is SGHVS, CDR2 FQNEAQ. This CDR3 is 17 amino acids long. Unmatched junction bases numbered 8, after V lost 3 bases and J lost 6 bases. The CDR3 protein is CASSFSGTSGASNEQFF. The CDR3 nucleotides read TGTGCCAGCAGCTTCTCAGGGACTAGCGGGGCCTCCAATGAGCAGTTCTTC.

This clonotype was found a few times. The V and J genes are TRBV6-2 or TRBV6-3 and TRBJ2-7; D is ambiguous. The CDR3 extends over 17 amino acids. CDR1 is MNHEY and CDR2 is SVGEGT in the germline V gene. V lost 5 bases, J lost 1 base, and 21 bases lay in between. The CDR3 DNA reads TGTGCCAGCAGTAGGATACGAGAGGACCAAATATCCTACGAGCAGTACTTC. As protein: CASSRIREDQISYEQYF.

This clonotype was seen only a few times. The V and J genes are TRBV29-1 and TRBJ2-5, with D perhaps given as TRBD1 or TRBD2 (5 bases each). Per the germline V gene, CDR1 is SQVTM and CDR2 is ANQGSEA. The CDR3 has 11 residues. The V gene lost 6 bases and the J gene lost 4 bases, with 9 bases spanning the gap. CDR3 nucleotide sequence: TGCAGCGTCCCTGGGACAGAGACCCAGTACTTC. Amino acid sequence: CSVPGTETQYF. Complete variable domain (other parts from reference TRBV29-1 and TRBJ2-5): SAVISQKPSRDICQRGTSLTIQCQVDSQVTMMFWYRQQPGQSLTLIATANQGSEATYESGFVIDKFPISRPNLTFSTLTVSNMSPEDSSIYLCSVPGTETQYFGPGTRLLVL.

The rearrangement uses TRBV20-1 and TRBJ2-1, with TRBD2 matching over 11 bases. This CDR3 region has 16 residues. V dropped 5 bases and J dropped 5; count of bases not matched to a gene: 11. Per the germline V gene, CDR1 is DFQATT and CDR2 is SNEGSKA (reference sequence). CDR3 loop: CSARRALLAGDNEQFF. CDR3 DNA sequence: TGCAGTGCTCGCAGAGCTTTACTAGCGGGGGACAATGAGCAGTTCTTC.

The DNA for the CDR3 is TGTGCCAGCAGCGCCGGGACCCGGACAGCTAGCACAGATACGCAGTATTTT. Its protein is CASSAGTRTASTDTQYF. The gene calls are TRBV2 and TRBJ2-3, with a tentative D call TRBD1 (6 bases). CDR1 and CDR2 (germline): SNHLY, FYNNEI. The CDR3 is 17 amino acids. Trimming removed 6 bases at V and 0 bases at J, with 19 bases between.

The chain joins TRBV20-1 to TRBJ2-7; D is perhaps TRBD2 (5 bases). Trimming took off 3 bases at V and 7 bases at J, with 13 bases between the two ends. Germline V gene lookup returns CDR1 DFQATT and CDR2 SNEGSKA (reference sequence). The CDR3 is 12 residues long. The CDR3 region has the DNA TGCAGTGCTAGGGATAGGGAGCATGAGCAGTACTTC. Translating it yields CSARDREHEQYF.